Shown below are 5 T cell receptor beta chains from a single sample sequenced in a study of T cell repertoires in cytomegalovirus infection. TCRdb re-derived calls from the reads in MiXCR, one entry per CDR3 protein. The sample has around 260,000 distinct CDR3 sequences, 9.1% seen once; the top ten hold roughly 16%. Material for sequencing was PBMCs. These receptor sequences come from a human donor in good health (CMV status not recorded). Some clones in this sample may be carry-over from other donors' samples.

This clonotype was detected many times. The chain combines TRBV7-2 with TRBJ2-7; 8 positions match TRBD1. V shed 6 bases and J 5 bases; nucleotides not matched to a gene: 9. The germline gives CDR1 SGHTA, CDR2 FQGNSA. The CDR3 spans 14 residues. The CDR3 DNA reads TGTGCCAGCAGTCGGGGGACAGGCTGGGACGAGCAGTACTTC. Translating gives CASSRGTGWDEQYF.

For the CDR3, the DNA is TGCAGCGTTGAAAGGGCAGCACGAACTGAAGCTTTCTTT. Protein: CSVERAARTEAFF. The chain uses TRBV29-1 and TRBJ1-1; D remains ambiguous. CDR3 length: 13 residues. V dropped 2 bases and J dropped 5 bases, with 12 bases sitting between them. Germline-derived CDR1 and CDR2 are SQVTM and ANQGSEA. Full variable domain (remainder filled in from reference TRBV29-1 and TRBJ1-1): SAVISQKPSRDICQRGTSLTIQCQVDSQVTMMFWYRQQPGQSLTLIATANQGSEATYESGFVIDKFPISRPNLTFSTLTVSNMSPEDSSIYLCSVERAARTEAFFGQGTRLTVV.

The sample holds a few counts of this clonotype. The chain links TRBV29-1 to TRBJ1-1; a weak D match, TRBD1 (5 bases). CDR3 length: 15 residues. The germline V gene encodes CDR1 SQVTM and CDR2 ANQGSEA. V was clipped by 6 bases and J by 0 bases, with 17 bases between them. The CDR3 spells CSVLAHGGMNTEAFF. The CDR3 region has the DNA TGCAGCGTGTTGGCTCATGGGGGTATGAACACTGAAGCTTTCTTT.

This clonotype has at least ten counts. V usage is TRBV7-2 and J usage is TRBJ2-5; D is possibly TRBD1 or TRBD2 (7 bases each). The CDR3 extends over 15 amino acids. The V end lost 2 bases, the J end lost 2 bases, and 12 bases lay between the germline ends. Germline V lookup: CDR1 SGHTA, CDR2 FQGNSA. CDR3 DNA sequence: TGTGCCAGCAGCTTACAGGGGGGGATTCAAGAGACCCAGTACTTC. This codes for CASSLQGGIQETQYF.

This clonotype was seen repeatedly, ten times or more. This chain joins TRBV7-8 and TRBJ2-6; D is possibly TRBD2 (6 bases). The germline gives CDR1 SGHVS, CDR2 FQNEAQ. V was shortened by 8 bases and J by 4 bases, with 12 bases between the two germline ends. CDR3 length equals 14 residues. This CDR3 is CASVARDGANVLTF. In DNA, the CDR3 is TGTGCCAGCGTAGCGCGGGACGGGGCCAACGTCCTGACTTTC.